The TCR beta chain under discussion was sequenced for a study of blood T cell repertoires in COVID-19. Study summary: The origin of the acute and convalescent COVID-19 samples was the United States, Italy and Spain.

Clones were read by immunoSEQ multiplex PCR, and TCRdb kept only the in-frame ones, dropping some. The table lists about 410,000 clones, approximately 89% of them singletons. The J segment lost 8 bases and the V segment lost 0 bases, leaving 7 bases of the junction unmatched. The CDR3 loop spans 17 amino acids. The germline V gene encodes CDR1 KGHSH and CDR2 LQKENI. Two consecutive negative NP/OP PCR tests, clearance, or resolved symptoms defined Cohort 3 recovery. J is TRBJ2-1 and V is TRBV18; TRBD2 agrees at 13 bases. Sequenced material: PBMCs or T cells enriched from blood (not recorded which). The clonotype comes from a woman younger than 45 who had recovered from COVID-19. The CDR3 sequence: CASSPPSGLAGVYEQFF. In nucleotides, the CDR3 is TGTGCCAGCTCACCACCGTCAGGACTAGCGGGAGTGTATGAGCAGTTCTTC.